This TCR beta chain was found in a study of blood T cell repertoires in COVID-19. This clone was observed a handful of times. This CDR3 comprises 15 residues. Germline values: CDR1 SEHNR, CDR2 FQNEAQ (reference sequence). The V and J ends lost 5 bases and 2 bases, in that order; junction bases with no gene match: 6. Produced via immunoSEQ multiplex PCR; TCRdb's table is partial and in-frame only. The sample shows about 93,000 clones, about 90% of them seen only once. The sequence was obtained from a human donor with active COVID-19. The donor label of this sample is uncertain. Sequencing was performed on peripheral blood. V is TRBV7-9 and J is TRBJ1-5; 7 bases align to TRBD1. CDR3 bases: TGTGCCAGCAGCCAGGGGGAATTGGGCAATCAGCCCCAGCATTTT. As protein: CASSQGELGNQPQHF.